This T cell receptor beta chain was retrieved from a study of PD-L1 blockade in urothelial cancer. The wider study: Median blood clonality was around 0.086, with tens of thousands of unique TCRs. Notes on the study in general: Durable benefit accompanied greater 3-week expansion of tumor-associated blood clones.

J gave up 1 base and V 0 bases, and 2 bases lay outside the gene matches. The germline gives CDR1 MNHEY, CDR2 SVGAGI. The CDR3 sequence is 15 residues long. Generated by immunoSEQ multiplex PCR, the TCRdb table keeps only in-frame clones and is missing some. The sample lists approximately 80,000 clones; about 80% were seen once. There are a few counts of this clone. The target antigen is unknown. Patients' urothelial carcinoma was locally advanced or metastatic. The chain employs TRBV6-5 and TRBJ2-5, with 7 nucleotides matching TRBD1. The input for sequencing was PBMCs, taken around atezolizumab (anti-PD-L1) treatment. This clonotype originated in a man in his 70s with urothelial cancer. CDR3: CASSYSGGRQETQYF. The CDR3 DNA is TGTGCCAGCAGTTACTCAGGGGGCCGCCAAGAGACCCAGTACTTC.